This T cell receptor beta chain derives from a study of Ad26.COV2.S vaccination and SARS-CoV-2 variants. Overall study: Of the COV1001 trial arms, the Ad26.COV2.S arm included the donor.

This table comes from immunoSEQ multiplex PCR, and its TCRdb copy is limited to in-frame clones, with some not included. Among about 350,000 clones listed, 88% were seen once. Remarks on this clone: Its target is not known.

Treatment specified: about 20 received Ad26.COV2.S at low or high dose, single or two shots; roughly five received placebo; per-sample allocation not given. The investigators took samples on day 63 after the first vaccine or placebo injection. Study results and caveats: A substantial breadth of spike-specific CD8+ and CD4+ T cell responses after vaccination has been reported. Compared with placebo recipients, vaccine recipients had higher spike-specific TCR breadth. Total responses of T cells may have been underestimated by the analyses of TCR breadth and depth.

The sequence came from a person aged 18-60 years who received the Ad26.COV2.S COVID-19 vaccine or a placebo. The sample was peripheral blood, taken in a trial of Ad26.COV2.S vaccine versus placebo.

CDR3 sequence: CASSLGPGGSSGANVLTF. The CDR3 nucleotides are TGCGCCAGCAGCTTGGGACCCGGGGGCAGCTCTGGGGCCAACGTCCTGACTTTC. This chain connects TRBV5-1 to TRBJ2-6; D tentatively fits TRBD1 or TRBD2 (6 bases each). This CDR3 has 18 amino acids. With 0 bases removed from V and 0 bases from J, the gap between germline ends came to 13 bases. Per the germline V gene, CDR1 is SGHRS and CDR2 is YFSETQ.